These 21 T cell receptor beta chains came from one sample sequenced in a study of cytomegalovirus exposure and HLA in healthy donors. PCR employed 60 Vbeta and 13 Jbeta primers. TCRdb keeps only in-frame clones here, not all; method: immunoSEQ multiplex PCR. The data hold about 150,000 clones, with approximately 80% observed a single time. The material sequenced was PBMCs. The source of these receptors is a woman aged 40 to 49 in good health and CMV-seronegative.

The J gene is TRBJ1-2, the V gene TRBV7-9, with TRBD1 identical over 7 bases. CDR3 length: 15 amino acids. J lost 3 bases, V lost 5 bases, and 9 bases had no gene match. Looked up from germline, CDR1 is SEHNR and CDR2 is FQNEAQ (reference sequence). The CDR3 DNA reads TGTGCCAGCAGCGCTACAGGGGAGAATCACTATGGCTACACCTTC. It translates to CASSATGENHYGYTF.

This chain links TRBV5-4 with TRBJ1-6; TRBD1 is a possible D gene (5 bases). The CDR3 covers 15 residues. V lost 3 bases, J lost 7 bases, and 14 bases lay in between. Germline V gene sequence: CDR1 SGHNT, CDR2 YYREEE (reference sequence). The CDR3 reads CASSSTQGVNSPLHF. In DNA form, the CDR3 reads TGTGCCAGCAGCTCTACTCAGGGTGTGAATTCACCCCTCCACTTT.

The gene calls are TRBV5-4 and TRBJ1-3, with TRBD1 matching 8 bases. The CDR3 spans 15 residues. Per the germline V gene, CDR1 is SGHNT and CDR2 is YYREEE (reference sequence). V lost 1 base, J lost 0 bases, and 0 bases stayed unmatched. The CDR3 is CASSLQGASGNTIYF. The DNA for the CDR3 is TGTGCCAGCAGCTTGCAGGGGGCCTCTGGAAACACCATATATTTT.

V and J are TRBV18 and TRBJ2-7; the match to TRBD1 covers 9 bases. V lost 4 bases and J lost 7; bases outside the gene matches: 17. Germline CDR1 reads KGHSH; CDR2 reads LQKENI. The CDR3 runs to 17 residues. Here the CDR3 reads CASSQNEPGQGVGEQYF. CDR3 in DNA: TGTGCCAGCTCACAGAATGAACCGGGACAGGGAGTAGGAGAGCAGTACTTC.

There are a few counts of this clone. This chain connects TRBV11-3 to TRBJ1-1; D is uncertain. V dropped 3 bases and J dropped 1 base, with 6 bases sitting between them. CDR1 SGHNT and CDR2 YENEEA come from the germline V gene. CDR3 length: 13 residues. CDR3 sequence reads: CASSLQSNTEAFF. The CDR3 DNA reads as TGTGCCAGCAGCTTGCAGTCGAACACTGAAGCTTTCTTT.

The chain has TRBV7-8 and TRBJ2-1; 7 bases line up with TRBD2. With 5 bases clipped from V and 7 bases from J, the junction kept 11 bases outside the gene matches. CDR1 and CDR2 (germline): SGHVS, FQNEAQ. The CDR3 runs to 15 residues. Here the CDR3 DNA reads TGTGCCAGCAGCCTTCCAACTAGCGCGGGTAATGAGCAGTTCTTC. Protein product: CASSLPTSAGNEQFF.

This rearrangement joins TRBV7-2 to TRBJ2-5, with 7 bases that match TRBD2. The V gene's germline CDR1 is SGHTA and CDR2 FQGNSA. The CDR3 totals 15 residues. J was trimmed by 2 bases and V by 5 bases; bases with no gene match: 8. The CDR3 is CASSLQSGIQETQYF. DNA of the CDR3: TGTGCCAGCAGCCTACAGAGCGGGATACAAGAGACCCAGTACTTC.

V gene TRBV29-1 combines with J gene TRBJ2-3, with 7 bases matching TRBD1. The germline CDR1 and CDR2 sequences are SQVTM and ANQGSEA. The CDR3 is made up of 12 amino acids. V shed 7 bases, J shed 1 base, and the junction held 2 bases outside the gene matches. The CDR3 sequence: CSGGQGTDTQYF. CDR3 nucleotides: TGCAGCGGAGGACAGGGCACAGATACGCAGTATTTT.

The V and J genes are TRBV5-4 and TRBJ2-5; 8 nucleotides match TRBD2. CDR3 size: 16 residues. The germline CDR1 and CDR2 sequences are SGHNT and YYREEE (reference sequence). V was pared by 4 bases and J by 5 bases, with 13 bases of the junction left unmatched. The CDR3 bases are TGTGCCAGCAGCGAGTCATATAGCGGGATTGGGGAGACCCAGTACTTC. Protein: CASSESYSGIGETQYF.

Concerning this clone itself: Germline and junction disagree at one end, which may indicate a read error. The chain combines TRBV7-9 with TRBJ2-1, with 9 bases fitting TRBD1. CDR1 is SEHNR, CDR2 FQNEAQ, per germline (reference sequence). CDR3 size: 16 residues. The CDR3 here is CSSSSETGGSYNEQFF. The CDR3 DNA reads TGTTCCAGCAGCTCCGAGACAGGGGGATCCTACAATGAGCAGTTCTTC.

This sequence joins TRBV6-5 and TRBJ1-1; D remains unclear. Trimming removed 2 bases at V and 1 base at J, with 5 bases between. The CDR3 covers 13 residues. Germline V CDR1 and CDR2: MNHEY, SVGAGI. Here the CDR3 DNA reads TGTGCCAGCAGTTACGGGCAGAACACTGAAGCTTTCTTT. It translates to CASSYGQNTEAFF.

This clone was counted once. The chain joins TRBV28 to TRBJ1-4, with 8 bases fitting TRBD1. The CDR3 length is 15 residues. V was clipped by 1 base and J by 7 bases; unmatched bases: 5. The V gene's germline CDR1 is MDHEN and CDR2 SYDVKM. In DNA form, the CDR3 reads TGTGCCAGCAGTTTATCCGACAGGGGACGTGAAAAACTGTTTTTT. Protein sequence: CASSLSDRGREKLFF.

The chain recombines TRBV11-3 with TRBJ2-5; 13 bases agree with TRBD2. CDR1 and CDR2 from the germline V gene are SGHNT and YENEEA. With 7 bases clipped from V and 4 bases from J, the junction kept 9 bases outside the gene matches. The CDR3 loop spans 16 amino acids. CDR3 region: CASTIGTSGERETQYF. DNA for the CDR3: TGTGCCAGCACCATCGGGACTAGCGGGGAGAGAGAGACCCAGTACTTC.

This clone was seen just once. The chain combines TRBV6-5 with TRBJ2-1, with 9 bases identical to TRBD2. J was trimmed by 8 bases and V by 6 bases; bases with no gene match: 5. The CDR3 has 13 residues. CDR1 and CDR2 (germline): MNHEY, SVGAGI. The CDR3 sequence: CASRSWTSDEQFF. The CDR3 nucleotides are TGTGCCAGCAGAAGTTGGACTAGCGATGAGCAGTTCTTC.

In DNA form, the CDR3 reads TGTGCCAGCAGCCGCAGCGGGAGACCCACAGATACGCAGTATTTT. Translation: CASSRSGRPTDTQYF. V is TRBV7-9 and J is TRBJ2-3; 8 bases line up with TRBD2. There are 15 residues in the CDR3. The junction had 6 bases not matched to a gene; V was cut back by 5 bases and J by 2 bases. Germline V gene sequence: CDR1 SEHNR, CDR2 FQNEAQ (reference sequence).

The chain recombines TRBV4-3 with TRBJ1-3; D remains unclear. Trimming shortened V by 4 bases and J by 4 bases, and 8 bases separated the two germline ends. The length of the CDR3 is 13 residues. Germline-derived CDR1 and CDR2 are LGHNA and YSLEER. CDR3 in amino acids: CASSLGRGNTIYF. CDR3 sequence (DNA): TGCGCCAGCAGCCTGGGCAGGGGAAACACCATATATTTT.

CDR3 DNA: TGTGCCAGCAGCCGCTACCGAAACGGGGAGCTGTTTTTT. Its translation is CASSRYRNGELFF. The rearrangement joins TRBV7-3 to TRBJ2-2; D is unresolved. Trimming cost V 5 bases and J 7 bases, with 11 bases left between them. Per the germline V gene, CDR1 is SGHTA and CDR2 is FQGTGA. The CDR3 is made up of 13 amino acids.

The J gene is TRBJ2-2, the V gene TRBV7-2; 8 positions agree with TRBD1. From germline, CDR1 is SGHTA and CDR2 FQGNSA. There are 17 residues in the CDR3. V dropped 1 base and J dropped 0; count of bases not matched to a gene: 4. CDR3 DNA: TGTGCCAGCAGCTTAGGGGCAGGGGGCCCGAACACCGGGGAGCTGTTTTTT. The encoded protein is CASSLGAGGPNTGELFF.

This clone appeared once. This chain connects TRBV7-9 to TRBJ1-4, with 7 nucleotides matching TRBD1. Germline loops: CDR1 SEHNR, CDR2 FQNEAQ (reference sequence). V lost 4 bases to trimming and J lost 4 bases; unmatched junction nucleotides: 6. This CDR3 contains 15 residues. The CDR3 nucleotides are TGTGCCAGCAGCTCAACGACAGGGCATAATGAAAAACTGTTTTTT. Encoded protein: CASSSTTGHNEKLFF.

The rearrangement uses TRBV5-6 and TRBJ2-1; TRBD2 matches at 7 bases. The ends lost 0 bases at V and 7 bases at J; junction bases unmatched: 10. Germline V gives CDR1 SGHDT, CDR2 YYEEEE. The CDR3 length is 16 residues. Written as DNA, the CDR3 is TGTGCCAGCAGCTTGGGGGAGCCGGGACTACTGAATGAGCAGTTCTTC. It is translated as CASSLGEPGLLNEQFF. The full variable domain, in which reference TRBV5-6 and TRBJ2-1 provide the parts outside the CDR3, is DAGVTQSPTHLIKTRGQQVTLRCSPKSGHDTVSWYQQALGQGPQFIFQYYEEEERQRGNFPDRFSGHQFPNYSSELNVNALLLGDSALYLCASSLGEPGLLNEQFFGPGTRLTVL.

The chain is built from TRBV6-4 and TRBJ2-6; D gene uncertain. This CDR3 contains 15 residues. V was cut by 8 bases and J by 0 bases, with 11 bases left in between. Germline loops: CDR1 MRHNA, CDR2 SNTAGT. The DNA of the CDR3 is TGTGCCAGCCGTACAACGCACTCTGGGGCCAACGTCCTGACTTTC. Its protein product is CASRTTHSGANVLTF.